The 7 T cell receptor beta chains below come from one sample, sequenced in a study of shared clonotypes between healthy human individuals. Naive-designated CD8 cells lacked CD45RO, were positively enriched for CCR7, and omitted terminally differentiated effector memory CD45RA+ cells. The assay was immunoSEQ multiplex PCR, and TCRdb's table has in-frame clones only and misses some. The sample includes millions of clones, about 95% of them seen just once. Sequenced input: naive CD8+ T cells sorted from blood. The receptors derive from a man between 18 and 29 years old in good health.

The chain uses TRBV6-1 and TRBJ2-3, with unresolved D. There are 15 residues in the CDR3. Deletions cut 1 base from V and 5 bases from J, with 13 bases between. From germline, CDR1 is MNHNS and CDR2 SASEGT. The CDR3 DNA reads as TGTGCCAGCAGTGAAGGGGTAGGGTGGGGAGATACGCAGTATTTT. Its translation is CASSEGVGWGDTQYF.

The V call is TRBV7-2, the J call TRBJ2-3; 11 bases line up with TRBD2. The CDR3 loop spans 17 amino acids. V lost 0 bases, J lost 6 bases, and 8 bases stayed unmatched. Germline V gene data show CDR1 as SGHTA and CDR2 as FQGNSA. The CDR3 DNA is TGTGCCAGCAGCTTAGCAAGGCTAGCGGGAGGCGGGGATACGCAGTATTTT. Protein sequence: CASSLARLAGGGDTQYF. Complete variable domain (other parts from reference TRBV7-2 and TRBJ2-3): GAGVSQSPSNKVTEKGKDVELRCDPISGHTALYWYRQSLGQGLEFLIYFQGNSAPDKSGLPSDRFSAERTGGSVSTLTIQRTQQEDSAVYLCASSLARLAGGGDTQYFGPGTRLTVL.

The V and J genes are TRBV7-2 and TRBJ2-7; D remains ambiguous. Germline V gene lookup returns CDR1 SGHTA and CDR2 FQGNSA. V was shortened by 5 bases and J by 4 bases, with 12 bases between the two germline ends. There are 13 residues in the CDR3. CDR3 region: CASSHLWDYEQYF. The CDR3 DNA sequence: TGTGCCAGCAGCCATCTTTGGGATTACGAGCAGTACTTC.

This chain connects TRBV27 to TRBJ1-2; D is uncertain. The ends were cut back, 5 bases at V and 3 bases at J, with 13 bases in the middle. The CDR3 contains 14 residues. Germline CDR1 and CDR2: MNHEY and SMNVEV (reference sequence). The CDR3 region is CASSHAGLDYGYTF. The CDR3 region has the DNA TGTGCCAGCAGTCACGCAGGACTGGACTATGGCTACACCTTC.

The CDR3 sequence: CASSANQGYEQYF. The CDR3 nucleotides are TGTGCCAGCAGCGCCAACCAGGGGTACGAGCAGTACTTC. The chain joins TRBV11-2 to TRBJ2-7, with a possible D match to TRBD1 (6 bases). The CDR3 spans 13 residues. Germline CDR1 reads SGHAT; CDR2 reads FQNNGV. Trimming stripped 5 bases from V and 4 bases from J, with 12 bases between. The variable domain in full, completed from reference TRBV11-2 and TRBJ2-7, reads EAGVAQSPRYKIIEKRQSVAFWCNPISGHATLYWYQQILGQGPKLLIQFQNNGVVDDSQLPKDRFSAERLKGVDSTLKIQPAKLEDSAVYLCASSANQGYEQYFGPGTRLTVT.

Notes on this clone: At one boundary the junction diverges from the germline segment, which might be a read error. The CDR3 DNA is TGTGCTAGCAGCTTTGGGGAGGGCTACAATGAGCAGTTCTTC. It yields the protein CASSFGEGYNEQFF. J is TRBJ2-1 and V is TRBV7-7; 7 nucleotides match TRBD2. CDR1 and CDR2 (germline): SSHAT, FNYEAQ (reference sequence). This CDR3 region has 14 residues.

This sequence joins TRBV7-9 and TRBJ2-2; 7 bases line up with TRBD1. Unmatched junction bases numbered 6, after V lost 4 bases and J lost 1 base. CDR3 length equals 16 residues. Germline V gene sequence: CDR1 SEHNR, CDR2 FQNEAQ (reference sequence). CDR3 protein: CASSSRDSLNTGELFF. CDR3 bases: TGTGCCAGCAGCTCTCGGGACAGCTTGAACACCGGGGAGCTGTTTTTT.